This TCR beta chain was identified during a study of blood T cell repertoires in COVID-19. Ages ranged from about 18 to 89 years, with residence in about two dozen US areas. TCRdb's table, derived via immunoSEQ multiplex PCR, lists solely in-frame clones and lacks some. The sample consists of hundreds of thousands of clones, around nine tenths of them appearing once. This CDR3 comprises 16 residues. Sequenced input: PBMCs or T cells enriched from blood (not recorded which). This TCR was recovered from a woman between 18 and 29 years old who had recovered from COVID-19. The chain links TRBV21-1 to TRBJ2-7; the table's D gene call, TRBD2, was not cross checked with the DNA. TRBV21-1 is reported as a pseudogene. The CDR3 protein is CASPMGVKGDPYEQYF. The CDR3 nucleotides read TGTGCCAGCCCGATGGGAGTGAAGGGCGATCCCTACGAGCAGTACTTC.